The clone carrying this TCR beta chain has just one count. Its cognate antigen is unknown. Described time point: pre-treatment sample, taken before nivolumab and TIL therapy. The CDR3 is 12 amino acids. V lost 9 bases, J lost 7 bases, and 10 bases lay in between. Germline assignment: CDR1 LGHNA and CDR2 YNFKEQ. The data belong to a study of TIL therapy for anti-PD-1-resistant metastatic lung cancer. For the study at large: Several tumors were EGFR-mutant and two were ALK-rearranged.

This was the immunoSEQ v3 assay. TCRdb's copy holds only in-frame clones and misses some; the assay was immunoSEQ multiplex PCR. Found here are roughly 15,000 clones, approximately 85% of them singletons; the top ten hold approximately 0.85%. Points from the study as a whole: Treatment-naive, never-smoker and oncogene-addicted patients were overrepresented in this highly selected cohort.

Sequenced here: blood, sampled at baseline. V gene TRBV4-2 combines with J gene TRBJ1-6; D is unclear. This receptor was obtained from a person between 25 and 80 years old with non-small cell lung cancer. CDR3 protein: CASTSGNSPLHF. Written as DNA, the CDR3 is TGTGCCAGTACATCGGGGAATTCACCCCTCCACTTT.